The entry below describes one TCR beta chain. Its antigen is unknown. The sample originates from a study of blood T cells in healthy people across ages. With a J-beta primer mix and a sample-barcoded 5' primer, a second PCR ran 7 to 11 cycles. From the 5' RACE reads, TCRdb called clonotypes with MiXCR, one entry per CDR3 protein. This sample has more than 650,000 distinct CDR3 sequences; roughly 50% occur once, and the top ten carry approximately 40%. Broader study findings: Total diversity from one million sequenced T cells was likely underestimated. Observed TCR beta diversity per million T cells went down as age went up. This fall followed a roughly linear course with age. Long-lived donors exceeded aged donors in naive CD4+ cells and diversity. The unsorted PBMCs prevented any conclusive comparison of naive versus antigen-experienced cells.

The germline gives CDR1 SGHDT, CDR2 YYEEEE. This CDR3 spans 13 amino acids. Trimming removed 3 bases at V and 4 bases at J, with 9 bases between. The clonotype originates from a man older than 75 in good health. The chain employs TRBV5-6 and TRBJ2-3; no firm D call. Sample: blood. The CDR3 region is CASSSGTADTQYF. As DNA, the CDR3 is TGTGCCAGCAGCTCGGGTACGGCAGATACGCAGTATTTT.